This T cell receptor beta chain was observed in a study of CDR3 diversity in severe acne. The CDR3 has 14 amino acids. Trimming removed 3 bases at V and 3 bases at J, with 12 bases between. Germline lookup yields CDR1 MNHEY and CDR2 SVGEGT. MiXCR, applied by TCRdb to the PCR reads, yields one record per CDR3 protein. The sample contains more than 85,000 distinct CDR3 sequences, 51% of which appear only once. The sequenced sample consisted of blood. The clonotype originates from a male donor with acne. The rearrangement uses TRBV6-2 or TRBV6-3 and TRBJ2-7; D is unclear. The CDR3 protein is CASSYSTPNYEQYF. The CDR3, as DNA: TGTGCCAGCAGTTATAGTACTCCGAACTACGAGCAGTACTTC.